The 2 T cell receptor beta chains listed next were all sequenced from one sample in a study of CD8 T cells in Susac syndrome (dated by TCRdb to about 2019). The library was produced with the immunoSEQ multiplex PCR assay. RNA was extracted with the RNeasy kit and about 0.5 to 1 ug was reverse transcribed using random hexamers. The raw public reads went through TCRdb reprocessing: fastp at Q25, MiXCR clone calling, in-frame beta chains kept. One record per CDR3 amino acid sequence lists the most common genes and DNA. For this sample the table gives about 300,000 distinct CDR3 sequences, of which about 82% were detected only once. The ten largest clones take up 0.21% of the sample. What was sequenced was CD8+ T cells from PBMCs. The receptors derive from a human donor with multiple sclerosis.

This rearrangement joins TRBV4-3 to TRBJ2-7; the D call may be TRBD1 or TRBD2 (5 bases each). The CDR3 has 15 amino acids. The V and J ends lost 0 bases and 2 bases respectively, with 11 bases between them. Germline CDR1 is LGHNA and CDR2 is YSLEER. CDR3: CASSQDRGRTYEQYF. The CDR3 coding sequence is TGCGCCAGCAGCCAAGATCGGGGCAGAACCTACGAGCAGTACTTC.

This chain joins TRBV12-3 or TRBV12-4 and TRBJ2-3; D gene unclear. This CDR3 has 13 amino acids. The CDR3: CALVYDSEDTQYF. CDR3 nucleotide sequence: TGTGCGCTAGTTTACGACTCCGAAGATACGCAGTATTTT.